Below, 21 T cell receptor beta chains from the same sample are listed, as sequenced in a study of cytomegalovirus exposure and HLA in healthy donors. In the PCR, 60 Vbeta and 13 Jbeta primers were used. Here immunoSEQ multiplex PCR was the method, and the copy in TCRdb shows in-frame clones only, minus some. The data contain 110,000 or so clones, approximately 70% of them seen just once; the ten biggest clones take up approximately 5.4%. Specimen: PBMCs. Source of these receptors: a woman between 65 and 79 years old in good health and CMV-seropositive.

The chain joins TRBV6-6 to TRBJ1-1; TRBD1 is a possible D gene (6 bases). CDR1 and CDR2 (germline): MNHNY, SVGAGI (reference sequence). Trimming cost V 7 bases and J 5 bases, with 14 bases left between them. The CDR3 is 13 amino acids. The CDR3 coding sequence is TGTGCCAGCACCAGGGGACAATCGACTGAAGCTTTCTTT. Its protein product is CASTRGQSTEAFF.

V gene TRBV5-1 combines with J gene TRBJ2-5; D is possibly TRBD1 (5 bases). CDR1 and CDR2 from the germline V gene are SGHRS and YFSETQ. The CDR3 consists of 15 residues. V was trimmed by 1 base and J by 1 base, leaving 11 bases between them. The CDR3 sequence is CASSLLAGSQETQYF. The CDR3 DNA reads as TGCGCCAGCAGCTTGCTCGCAGGGTCCCAAGAGACCCAGTACTTC.

The V gene is TRBV7-8, the J gene TRBJ2-3; no clear D gene. The V and J ends lost 4 bases and 5 bases respectively, with 13 bases between them. This CDR3 has 14 amino acids. Germline-derived CDR1 and CDR2 are SGHVS and FQNEAQ. The CDR3 protein is CASSSEVSQDTQYF. The CDR3 DNA reads as TGTGCCAGCAGCTCAGAAGTCTCGCAAGATACGCAGTATTTT.

V gene TRBV6-6 combines with J gene TRBJ1-1, with D hard to call. Germline CDR1 and CDR2: MNHNY and SVGAGI (reference sequence). Trimming took off 7 bases at V and 1 base at J, with 10 bases between the two ends. The CDR3 is 13 amino acids. CDR3 nucleotide sequence: TGTGCCAGCAACGGGTATACGAACACTGAAGCTTTCTTT. The encoded protein is CASNGYTNTEAFF.

The rearrangement uses TRBV4-3 and TRBJ2-7; D gene ambiguous. With 4 bases removed from V and 3 bases from J, the gap between germline ends came to 10 bases. Germline loops: CDR1 LGHNA, CDR2 YSLEER. The CDR3 is 13 amino acids. CDR3: CASSRGQYYEQYF. The CDR3, as DNA: TGCGCCAGCAGCCGAGGCCAGTACTACGAGCAGTACTTC.

The CDR3 loop reads CASNVRLSNQPQHF. The CDR3, as DNA: TGTGCCAGTAACGTACGACTGAGCAATCAGCCCCAGCATTTT. This chain connects TRBV5-6 to TRBJ1-5; no firm D call. V was cut by 8 bases and J by 1 base, with 13 bases left in between. Germline values: CDR1 SGHDT, CDR2 YYEEEE. The CDR3 loop spans 14 amino acids.

The chain joins TRBV5-1 to TRBJ1-2, with 11 positions matching TRBD1. V lost 0 bases and J lost 6; bases outside the gene matches: 7. The CDR3 covers 16 residues. Germline CDR1 SGHRS, CDR2 YFSETQ. The DNA for the CDR3 is TGCGCCAGCAGCTTGGCCGGGACAGGGGGATCGGATGGCTACACCTTC. This codes for CASSLAGTGGSDGYTF.

As regards this clone: Other nucleotide sequences from this sample produce the same CDR3. This chain uses TRBV6-5 with TRBJ1-5; TRBD1 matches 8 bases. Trimming at V came to 4 bases and at J to 1 base, leaving 3 bases not matched to a gene. The CDR3 consists of 15 residues. The germline gives CDR1 MNHEY, CDR2 SVGAGI. This CDR3 reads CASSSRQGSNQPQHF. The DNA of the CDR3 is TGTGCCAGCAGTTCGCGACAGGGGAGCAATCAGCCCCAGCATTTT.

The V call is TRBV5-1, the J call TRBJ2-7; the D gene is possibly TRBD1 (6 bases). Trimming cost V 3 bases and J 0 bases, with 7 bases left between them. The CDR3 spans 13 residues. CDR1 and CDR2 from the germline V gene are SGHRS and YFSETQ. The CDR3 reads CASSWDISYEQYF. The DNA for the CDR3 is TGCGCCAGCAGCTGGGACATCTCCTACGAGCAGTACTTC.

This clone was seen more than once but under ten times. The CDR3 is CASSLDRAKNIQYF. The CDR3 DNA reads as TGTGCCAGCAGCTTAGACAGGGCCAAAAACATTCAGTACTTC. The chain carries TRBV5-6 and TRBJ2-4; tentative D call: TRBD1 (6 bases). Germline lookup yields CDR1 SGHDT and CDR2 YYEEEE. The CDR3 spans 14 residues. The V and J ends lost 2 bases and 1 base respectively, with 7 bases between them.

V usage is TRBV4-3 and J usage is TRBJ1-3; perhaps TRBD1 as D (6 bases). The V end was cut by 0 bases, the J end by 4 bases, with 16 bases between. The germline CDR1 and CDR2 sequences are LGHNA and YSLEER. This CDR3 spans 17 amino acids. CDR3 nucleotide sequence: TGCGCCAGCAGCCAAGATCCCCCGGCAGGGGCGGGAAACACCATATATTTT. Its translation is CASSQDPPAGAGNTIYF.

CDR3 DNA: TGTGCCAGCAGTCCCGGGACAGTCTATGGCTACACCTTC. Its protein product is CASSPGTVYGYTF. This chain links TRBV14 with TRBJ1-2, with 7 bases lining up with TRBD1. CDR3 length equals 13 residues. The V and J ends lost 6 bases and 4 bases, in that order; junction bases with no gene match: 5. Per germline, CDR1 SGHDN and CDR2 FVKESK. The full variable domain, completed using reference TRBV14 and TRBJ1-2, is EAGVTQFPSHSVIEKGQTVTLRCDPISGHDNLYWYRRVMGKEIKFLLHFVKESKQDESGMPNNRFLAERTGGTYSTLKVQPAELEDSGVYFCASSPGTVYGYTFGSGTRLTVV.

The J gene is TRBJ1-1, the V gene TRBV11-3, with unresolved D. Deletions cut 1 base from V and 3 bases from J, with 6 bases between. The CDR3 contains 13 residues. Germline-derived CDR1 and CDR2 are SGHNT and YENEEA. The CDR3 region has the DNA TGTGCCAGCAGCTTAGGACAACACACTGAAGCTTTCTTT. Protein product: CASSLGQHTEAFF.

The chain combines TRBV5-1 with TRBJ2-7, with 14 bases fitting TRBD2. With 1 base clipped from V and 7 bases from J, the junction kept 4 bases outside the gene matches. The CDR3 contains 15 residues. Germline-derived CDR1 and CDR2 are SGHRS and YFSETQ. The CDR3 loop is CASSLRLAGGQEQYF. The CDR3 coding sequence is TGCGCCAGCAGCTTGAGACTAGCGGGGGGGCAAGAGCAGTACTTC.

The J gene is TRBJ1-6, the V gene TRBV6-5, with 7 bases matching TRBD1. Unmatched junction bases numbered 9, after V lost 6 bases and J lost 7 bases. The CDR3 contains 15 residues. Germline loops: CDR1 MNHEY, CDR2 SVGAGI. Here the CDR3 reads CASRPVQGPNSPLHF. The CDR3 DNA reads TGTGCCAGCAGACCCGTACAGGGGCCAAATTCACCCCTCCACTTT.

This clone has only a few counts. J is TRBJ1-1 and V is TRBV6-5; D is unclear. Trimming took 0 bases from V and 0 from J, leaving 5 bases between them. The germline V gene has CDR1 MNHEY and CDR2 SVGAGI. This CDR3 comprises 14 residues. The CDR3 is CASSYSRVNTEAFF. CDR3 nucleotide sequence: TGTGCCAGCAGTTACTCGAGGGTGAACACTGAAGCTTTCTTT.

The chain couples TRBV5-5 to TRBJ1-1; D ambiguous. V was clipped by 0 bases and J by 4 bases, with 10 bases between them. Germline CDR1 SGHKS, CDR2 YYEKEE (reference sequence). This CDR3 is 14 amino acids long. CDR3 region: CASSLGGEVTEAFF. CDR3 nucleotide sequence: TGTGCCAGCAGCTTGGGTGGCGAGGTCACTGAAGCTTTCTTT.

The chain has TRBV2 and TRBJ2-3; D uncertain. CDR1 and CDR2 (germline): SNHLY, FYNNEI. Trimming shortened V by 2 bases and J by 1 base, and 13 bases separated the two germline ends. This CDR3 spans 16 amino acids. The CDR3 nucleotides read TGTGCCAGCAGTGAAAAGCCCCTCGCGGGCACAGATACGCAGTATTTT. It specifies CASSEKPLAGTDTQYF.

V is TRBV5-1 and J is TRBJ2-2, with 8 positions matching TRBD1. J was trimmed by 1 base and V by 4 bases; bases with no gene match: 0. In germline, CDR1 is SGHRS, CDR2 YFSETQ. The CDR3 totals 14 residues. The CDR3 DNA sequence: TGCGCCAGCAGCGGGACAGGGAACACCGGGGAGCTGTTTTTT. It specifies CASSGTGNTGELFF.

V gene TRBV6-5 combines with J gene TRBJ1-2; perhaps TRBD1 as D (6 bases). The CDR3 has 13 residues. Trimming left V 6 bases short and J 2 bases short, with 10 bases between. Germline V gene data show CDR1 as MNHEY and CDR2 as SVGAGI. CDR3 loop: CASRYDRNYGYTF. CDR3 DNA sequence: TGTGCCAGCAGATACGACAGGAACTATGGCTACACCTTC.

The rearrangement joins TRBV5-6 to TRBJ2-5, with D perhaps TRBD2 (6 bases). Germline V lookup: CDR1 SGHDT, CDR2 YYEEEE. Trimming stripped 5 bases from V and 4 bases from J, with 21 bases between. This CDR3 region has 16 residues. Here the CDR3 reads CASRRQGGSPRETQYF. The CDR3 DNA follows: TGTGCCAGCAGACGGCAGGGAGGTTCCCCCAGAGAGACCCAGTACTTC.